This T cell receptor beta chain appears in the sequencing data of a study of OX40 agonist ivuxolimab in advanced cancers. For the study at large: Dose-escalation patients' cancers were hepatocellular carcinoma, melanoma, renal cell or head and neck cancer. Overall study results and limits: There was clonal expansion of CD4+ and CD8+ blood T cells by week 6 at 0.1 to 3.0 mg/kg. On average, CD8+ T cells had more expanded clones than CD4+. Compared with others, partial responders at 0.1-3.0 mg/kg displayed clonal expansion among the lowest.

TCRdb keeps only in-frame clones here, not all; method: immunoSEQ multiplex PCR. This table holds some 18,000 clones, roughly 80% found once. CDR1 and CDR2 (germline): PRHDT, FYEKMQ (reference sequence). The CDR3 runs to 15 residues. J gave up 6 bases and V 0 bases, and 2 bases lay outside the gene matches. As for this clone: No antigen is known for it.

The genes are TRBV13 and TRBJ1-1, with 12 bases aligning to TRBD1. The starting material was CD4+ or CD8+ T cells sorted from blood, obtained in a trial of the OX40 agonist ivuxolimab. This sequence originates from an adult with an advanced solid tumor such as melanoma, head and neck, liver or kidney cancer. CDR3 sequence: CASSLGGQGAPEAFF. The CDR3 coding sequence is TGTGCCAGCAGCTTAGGGGGACAGGGGGCCCCTGAAGCTTTCTTT.